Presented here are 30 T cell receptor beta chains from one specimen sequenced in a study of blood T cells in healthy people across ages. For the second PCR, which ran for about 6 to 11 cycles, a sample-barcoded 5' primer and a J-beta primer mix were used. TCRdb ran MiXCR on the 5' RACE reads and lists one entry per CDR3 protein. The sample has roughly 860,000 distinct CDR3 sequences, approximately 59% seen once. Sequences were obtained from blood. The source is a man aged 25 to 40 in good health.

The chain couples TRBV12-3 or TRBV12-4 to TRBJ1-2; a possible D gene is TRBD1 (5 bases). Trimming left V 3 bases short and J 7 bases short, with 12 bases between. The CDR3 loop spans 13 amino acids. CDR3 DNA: TGTGCCAGCAGTTTCTACGGGGCGCGTGGCTACACCTTC. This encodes CASSFYGARGYTF.

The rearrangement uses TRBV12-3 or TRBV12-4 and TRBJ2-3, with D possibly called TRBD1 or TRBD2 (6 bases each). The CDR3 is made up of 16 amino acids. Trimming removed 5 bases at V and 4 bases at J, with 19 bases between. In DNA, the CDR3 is TGTGCCAGCAGTCTTAGAAGTGGGGGGCCTCCAGATACGCAGTATTTT. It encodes CASSLRSGGPPDTQYF.

This CDR3 reads CASSQAGASTNEKLFF. The CDR3 DNA is TGCGCCAGCAGCCAAGCAGGAGCCTCAACTAATGAAAAACTGTTTTTT. This chain connects TRBV4-3 to TRBJ1-4; D remains ambiguous. The V gene lost 1 base and the J gene lost 0 bases, with 9 bases spanning the gap. Germline CDR1 LGHNA, CDR2 YSLEER. This CDR3 is 16 amino acids long.

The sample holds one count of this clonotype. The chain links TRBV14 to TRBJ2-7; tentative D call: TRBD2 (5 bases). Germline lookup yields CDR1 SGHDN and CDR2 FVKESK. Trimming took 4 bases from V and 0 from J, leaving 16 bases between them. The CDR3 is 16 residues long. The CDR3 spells CASSPAGWADSYEQYF. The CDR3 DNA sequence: TGTGCCAGCAGCCCTGCGGGCTGGGCGGACTCCTACGAGCAGTACTTC.

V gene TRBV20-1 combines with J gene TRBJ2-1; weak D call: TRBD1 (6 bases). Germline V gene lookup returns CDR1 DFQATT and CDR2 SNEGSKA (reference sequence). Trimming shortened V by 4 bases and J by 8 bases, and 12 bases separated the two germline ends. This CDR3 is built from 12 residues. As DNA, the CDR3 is TGCAGTGCTAAACAGGGTCCACATGAGCAGTTCTTC. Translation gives CSAKQGPHEQFF.

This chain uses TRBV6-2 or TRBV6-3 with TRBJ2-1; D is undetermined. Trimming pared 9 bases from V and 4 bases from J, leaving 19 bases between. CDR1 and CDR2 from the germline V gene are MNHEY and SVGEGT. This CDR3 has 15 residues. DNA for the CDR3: TGTGCCAGTGCCATATTCCGCTTAGTTTACAATGAGCAGTTCTTC. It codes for CASAIFRLVYNEQFF.

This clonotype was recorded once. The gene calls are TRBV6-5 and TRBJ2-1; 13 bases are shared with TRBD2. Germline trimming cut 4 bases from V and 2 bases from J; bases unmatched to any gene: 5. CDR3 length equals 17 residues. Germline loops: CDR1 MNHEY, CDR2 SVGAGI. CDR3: CASSSGLAGRPYNEQFF. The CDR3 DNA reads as TGTGCCAGCAGTTCGGGACTAGCGGGGAGACCCTACAATGAGCAGTTCTTC.

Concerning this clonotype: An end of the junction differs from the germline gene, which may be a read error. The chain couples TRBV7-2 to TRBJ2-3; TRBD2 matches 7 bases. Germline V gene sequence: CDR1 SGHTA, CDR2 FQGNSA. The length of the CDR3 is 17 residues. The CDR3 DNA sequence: TGTGCCGGCAGCTCACCCCTTCTAGCGGCTAGCACAGATACGCAGTATTTT. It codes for CAGSSPLLAASTDTQYF.

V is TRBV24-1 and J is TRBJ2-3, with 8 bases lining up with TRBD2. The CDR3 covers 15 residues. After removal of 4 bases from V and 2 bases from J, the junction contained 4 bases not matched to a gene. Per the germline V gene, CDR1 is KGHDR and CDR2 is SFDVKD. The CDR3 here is CATSETSGTTDTQYF. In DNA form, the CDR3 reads TGTGCCACCAGTGAAACTAGCGGAACCACAGATACGCAGTATTTT.

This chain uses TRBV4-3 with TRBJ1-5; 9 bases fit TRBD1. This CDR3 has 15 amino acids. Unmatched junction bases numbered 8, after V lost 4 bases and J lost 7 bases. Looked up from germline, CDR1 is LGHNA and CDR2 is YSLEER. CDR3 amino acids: CASSPGTGLGQPQHF. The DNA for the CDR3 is TGCGCCAGCAGCCCAGGGACAGGGCTGGGCCAGCCCCAGCATTTT.

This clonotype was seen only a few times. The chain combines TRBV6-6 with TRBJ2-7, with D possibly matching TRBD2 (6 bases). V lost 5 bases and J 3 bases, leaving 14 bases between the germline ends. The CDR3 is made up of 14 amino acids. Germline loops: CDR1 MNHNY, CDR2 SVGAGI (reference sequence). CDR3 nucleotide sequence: TGTGCCAGCAGTGACCCGCGGGACGTCTACGAGCAGTACTTC. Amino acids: CASSDPRDVYEQYF.

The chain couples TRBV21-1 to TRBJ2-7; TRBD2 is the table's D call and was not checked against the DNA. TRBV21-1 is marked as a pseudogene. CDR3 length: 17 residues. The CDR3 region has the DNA TGTGCCAGCAGCGACTCATTACTAGCGGCCTTGCCCTACGAGCAGTACTTC. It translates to CASSDSLLAALPYEQYF.

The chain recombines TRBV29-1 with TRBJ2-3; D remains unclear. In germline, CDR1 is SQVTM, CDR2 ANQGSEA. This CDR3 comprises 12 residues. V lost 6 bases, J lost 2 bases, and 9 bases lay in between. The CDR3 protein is CSVHIYTDTQYF. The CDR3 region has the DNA TGCAGCGTCCACATATACACAGATACGCAGTATTTT.

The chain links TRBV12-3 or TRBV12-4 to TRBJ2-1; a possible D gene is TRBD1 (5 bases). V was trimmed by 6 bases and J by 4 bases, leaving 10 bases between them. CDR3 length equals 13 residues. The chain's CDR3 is CASSQGHYNEQFF. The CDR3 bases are TGTGCCAGCAGCCAAGGACATTACAATGAGCAGTTCTTC.

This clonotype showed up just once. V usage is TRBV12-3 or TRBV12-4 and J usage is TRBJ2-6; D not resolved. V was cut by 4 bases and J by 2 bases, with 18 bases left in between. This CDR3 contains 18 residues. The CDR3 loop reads CASSSREGSLAGANVLTF. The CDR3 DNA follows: TGTGCCAGCAGTTCCCGCGAAGGGTCCTTAGCTGGGGCCAACGTCCTGACTTTC.

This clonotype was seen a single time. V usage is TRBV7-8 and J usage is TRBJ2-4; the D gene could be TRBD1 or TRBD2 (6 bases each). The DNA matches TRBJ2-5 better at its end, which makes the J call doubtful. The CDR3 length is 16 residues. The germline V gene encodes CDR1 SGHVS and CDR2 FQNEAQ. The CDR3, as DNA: TGTGCCAGCAGCGCGCCATCAACAGGGAGGCAAGAGACCCAGTACTTC. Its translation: CASSAPSTGRQETQYF.

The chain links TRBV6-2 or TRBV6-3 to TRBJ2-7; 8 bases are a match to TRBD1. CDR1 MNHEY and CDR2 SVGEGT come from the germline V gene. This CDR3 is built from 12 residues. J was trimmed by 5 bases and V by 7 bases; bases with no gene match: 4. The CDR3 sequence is CASKTGVHEQYF. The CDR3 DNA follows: TGTGCCAGCAAGACAGGGGTTCACGAGCAGTACTTC.

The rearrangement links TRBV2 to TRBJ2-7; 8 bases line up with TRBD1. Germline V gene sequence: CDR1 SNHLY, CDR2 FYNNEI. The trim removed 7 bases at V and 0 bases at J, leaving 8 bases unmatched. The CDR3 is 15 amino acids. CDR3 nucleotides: TGTGCCAGCAATCCGGGACAGGCTAGCTCCTACGAGCAGTACTTC. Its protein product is CASNPGQASSYEQYF.

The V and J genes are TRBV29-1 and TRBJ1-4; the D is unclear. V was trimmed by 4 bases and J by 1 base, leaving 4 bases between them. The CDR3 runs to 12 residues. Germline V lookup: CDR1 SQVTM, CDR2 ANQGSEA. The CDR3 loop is CSVAKTNEKLFF. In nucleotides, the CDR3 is TGCAGCGTTGCGAAAACTAATGAAAAACTGTTTTTT.

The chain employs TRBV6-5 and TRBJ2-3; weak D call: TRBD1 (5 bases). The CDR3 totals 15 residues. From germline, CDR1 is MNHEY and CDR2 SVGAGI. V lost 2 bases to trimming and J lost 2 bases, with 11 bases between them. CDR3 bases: TGTGCCAGCAGTTACGTGCAGACAGACACAGATACGCAGTATTTT. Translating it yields CASSYVQTDTDTQYF.

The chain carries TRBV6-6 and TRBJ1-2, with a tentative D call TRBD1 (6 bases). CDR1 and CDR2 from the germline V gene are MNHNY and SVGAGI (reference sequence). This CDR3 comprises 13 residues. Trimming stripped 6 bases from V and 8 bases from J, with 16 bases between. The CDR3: CASSHRGGGGYTF. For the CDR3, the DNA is TGTGCCAGCAGCCACCGGGGGGGCGGCGGCTACACCTTC.

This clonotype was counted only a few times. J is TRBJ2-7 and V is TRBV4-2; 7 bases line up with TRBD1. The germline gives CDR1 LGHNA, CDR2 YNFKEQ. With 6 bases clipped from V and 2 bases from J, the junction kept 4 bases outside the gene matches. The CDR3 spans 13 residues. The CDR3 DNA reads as TGTGCCAGCAGTTACAGGGGAACCTACGAGCAGTACTTC. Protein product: CASSYRGTYEQYF.

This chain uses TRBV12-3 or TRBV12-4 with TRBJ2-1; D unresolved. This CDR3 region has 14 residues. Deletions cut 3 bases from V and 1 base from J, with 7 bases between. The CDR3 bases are TGTGCCAGCAGTTTGACCACTTCCTACAATGAGCAGTTCTTC. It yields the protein CASSLTTSYNEQFF.

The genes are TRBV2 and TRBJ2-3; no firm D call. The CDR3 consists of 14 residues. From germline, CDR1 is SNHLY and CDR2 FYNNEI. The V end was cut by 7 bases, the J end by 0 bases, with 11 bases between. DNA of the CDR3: TGTGCCAGCATGTTTGGCCGCAGCACAGATACGCAGTATTTT. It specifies CASMFGRSTDTQYF.

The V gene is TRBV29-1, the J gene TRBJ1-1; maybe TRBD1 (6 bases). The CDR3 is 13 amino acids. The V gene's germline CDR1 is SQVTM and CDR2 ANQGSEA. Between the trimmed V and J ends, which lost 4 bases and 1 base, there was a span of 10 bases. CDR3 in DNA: TGCAGCGTTGCCCAGACAGGGAACACTGAAGCTTTCTTT. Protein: CSVAQTGNTEAFF.

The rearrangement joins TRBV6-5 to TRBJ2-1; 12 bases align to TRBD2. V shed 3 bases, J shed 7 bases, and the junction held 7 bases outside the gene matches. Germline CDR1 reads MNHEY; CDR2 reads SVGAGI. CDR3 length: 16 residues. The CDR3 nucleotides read TGTGCCAGCAGTTATCTAGCGGGGGGGCCAATTAATGAGCAGTTCTTC. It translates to CASSYLAGGPINEQFF.

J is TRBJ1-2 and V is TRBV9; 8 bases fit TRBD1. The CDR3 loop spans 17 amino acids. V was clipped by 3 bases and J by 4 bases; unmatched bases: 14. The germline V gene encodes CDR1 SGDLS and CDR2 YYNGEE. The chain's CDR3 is CASSEPLSRDRTYGYTF. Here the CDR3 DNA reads TGTGCCAGCAGCGAGCCCCTCTCCCGGGACAGGACCTATGGCTACACCTTC. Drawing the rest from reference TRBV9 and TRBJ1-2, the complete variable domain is DSGVTQTPKHLITATGQRVTLRCSPRSGDLSVYWYQQSLDQGLQFLIQYYNGEERAKGNILERFSAQQFPDLHSELNLSSLELGDSALYFCASSEPLSRDRTYGYTFGSGTRLTVV.

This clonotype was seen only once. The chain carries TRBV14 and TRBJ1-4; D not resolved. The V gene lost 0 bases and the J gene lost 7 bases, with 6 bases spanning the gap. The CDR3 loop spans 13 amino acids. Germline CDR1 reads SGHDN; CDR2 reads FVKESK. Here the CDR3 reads CASSQDLPEKLFF. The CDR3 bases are TGTGCCAGCAGCCAAGATCTCCCTGAAAAACTGTTTTTT.

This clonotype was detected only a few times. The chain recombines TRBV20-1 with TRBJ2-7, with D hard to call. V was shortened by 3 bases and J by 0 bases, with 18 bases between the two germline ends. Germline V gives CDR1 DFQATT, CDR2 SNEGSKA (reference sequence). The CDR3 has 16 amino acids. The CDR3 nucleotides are TGCAGTGCTAGCTACAGTCGGCCCATAAACTCCTACGAGCAGTACTTC. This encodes CSASYSRPINSYEQYF.

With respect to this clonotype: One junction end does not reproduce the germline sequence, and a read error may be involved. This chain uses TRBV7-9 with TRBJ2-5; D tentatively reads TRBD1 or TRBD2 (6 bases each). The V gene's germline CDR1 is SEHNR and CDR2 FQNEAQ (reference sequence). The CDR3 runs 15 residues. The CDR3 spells CASSLAGGSEEAQYF. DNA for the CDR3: TGTGCCAGCAGCTTAGCGGGGGGCAGCGAAGAGGCCCAGTACTTC.